This passage covers 32 T cell receptor beta chains from one sample sequenced in a study of Tregs in tolerant kidney transplant recipients. Produced via immunoSEQ multiplex PCR; TCRdb's table is partial and in-frame only. This sample has roughly 120,000 clones, with 85% to 95% found just once. Sequencing was carried out using CD4+ T cells from blood. These receptors came from a human donor in good health.

The chain links TRBV7-2 to TRBJ2-1; 10 bases line up with TRBD2. CDR1 and CDR2 (germline): SGHTA, FQGNSA. The CDR3 is 15 residues long. V was clipped by 7 bases and J by 8 bases; unmatched bases: 11. The CDR3 loop reads CASTQSGRGWYEQFF. The CDR3 coding sequence is TGTGCCAGCACTCAGAGCGGGAGGGGATGGTATGAGCAGTTCTTC.

CDR3 DNA sequence: TGTGCCAGCAGCCTAGGAGGTGGAATAGGCAACGAGCAGTACTTC. Protein product: CASSLGGGIGNEQYF. The genes are TRBV7-9 and TRBJ2-7, with TRBD2 as a possible D gene (5 bases). V lost 5 bases to trimming and J lost 5 bases, with 19 bases between them. The CDR3 runs to 15 residues. Germline V CDR1 and CDR2: SEHNR, FQNEAQ (reference sequence).

The chain recombines TRBV7-2 with TRBJ2-7; 12 bases line up with TRBD2. The CDR3 totals 17 residues. Germline V gives CDR1 SGHTA, CDR2 FQGNSA. Unmatched junction bases numbered 9, after V lost 2 bases and J lost 4 bases. The CDR3 sequence is CASSLLSSGRAAYEQYF. The CDR3 DNA reads as TGTGCCAGCAGCTTACTTTCTAGCGGGAGGGCCGCTTACGAGCAGTACTTC.

This clone was counted a single time. The CDR3 loop reads CASSGGPRRYEQYF. CDR3 DNA sequence: TGTGCCAGCAGCGGTGGGCCGCGCCGGTACGAGCAGTACTTC. The V call is TRBV7-8, the J call TRBJ2-7; D not resolved. Germline CDR1 is SGHVS and CDR2 is FQNEAQ. The V and J ends lost 5 bases and 4 bases respectively, with 15 bases between them. This CDR3 comprises 14 residues.

This chain connects TRBV5-1 to TRBJ2-1; TRBD2 matches 9 bases. There are 16 residues in the CDR3. CDR1 and CDR2 from the germline V gene are SGHRS and YFSETQ. V lost 3 bases, J lost 8 bases, and 12 bases stayed unmatched. CDR3 protein: CASSSGIVAGVDEQFF. CDR3 coding DNA: TGCGCCAGCAGCTCCGGGATAGTAGCGGGAGTGGATGAGCAGTTCTTC.

This clone was found once. The chain uses TRBV19 and TRBJ1-5; a weak D match, TRBD1 (5 bases). CDR3 length: 15 residues. The V gene lost 3 bases and the J gene lost 5 bases, with 14 bases spanning the gap. CDR1 LNHDA and CDR2 SQIVND come from the germline V gene (reference sequence). In DNA, the CDR3 is TGTGCCAGTAGTATCGGACACTCCTATTATCAGCCCCAGCATTTT. Translated, it gives CASSIGHSYYQPQHF. The whole variable domain, remainder taken from reference TRBV19 and TRBJ1-5, is DGGITQSPKYLFRKEGQNVTLSCEQNLNHDAMYWYRQDPGQGLRLIYYSQIVNDFQKGDIAEGYSVSREKKESFPLTVTSAQKNPTAFYLCASSIGHSYYQPQHFGDGTRLSIL.

This clone was observed once. The chain links TRBV12-1 to TRBJ2-1; TRBD2 was called by the table and not checked on the DNA. TRBV12-1 is marked as a pseudogene. The CDR3 has 17 amino acids. CDR3 sequence: CASSFVTTSGGAGEQFF. For the CDR3, the DNA is TGTGCCAGCAGCTTTGTGACGACTAGCGGGGGGGCCGGAGAGCAGTTCTTC.

The genes are TRBV6-6 and TRBJ1-4; D gene ambiguous. This CDR3 contains 11 residues. Looked up from germline, CDR1 is MNHNY and CDR2 is SVGAGI (reference sequence). Trimming stripped 2 bases from V and 12 bases from J, with 7 bases between. CDR3 protein: CASSYPGELFF. CDR3 nucleotides: TGTGCCAGCAGTTACCCCGGCGAACTGTTTTTT.

The chain combines TRBV5-5 with TRBJ2-7, with 7 bases identical to TRBD2. This CDR3 contains 14 residues. Germline CDR1 SGHKS, CDR2 YYEKEE (reference sequence). After removal of 4 bases from V and 4 bases from J, the junction contained 8 bases not matched to a gene. The CDR3 reads CASSREAGPYEQYF. CDR3 sequence (DNA): TGTGCCAGCAGCCGGGAAGCGGGGCCTTACGAGCAGTACTTC.

The V call is TRBV30, the J call TRBJ1-1, with 11 bases lining up with TRBD1. Germline trimming cut 5 bases from V and 5 bases from J; bases unmatched to any gene: 4. Germline values: CDR1 GTSNPN, CDR2 SVGIG (reference sequence). The length of the CDR3 is 13 residues. CDR3 residues: CAWGTGGSTEAFF. The CDR3, as DNA: TGTGCCTGGGGGACAGGGGGAAGTACTGAAGCTTTCTTT.

This chain links TRBV9 with TRBJ2-2; 10 nucleotides agree with TRBD2. The junction had 6 bases not matched to a gene; V was cut back by 0 bases and J by 1 base. This CDR3 has 18 amino acids. Germline values: CDR1 SGDLS, CDR2 YYNGEE. CDR3: CASSVVAGGSENTGELFF. The CDR3 DNA is TGTGCCAGCAGCGTAGTAGCGGGGGGCAGTGAGAACACCGGGGAGCTGTTTTTT.

In DNA form, the CDR3 reads TGCGCCAGCAGCTCCAGGGGGCAGGGAACAGATACGCAGTATTTT. Its protein is CASSSRGQGTDTQYF. The V call is TRBV5-1, the J call TRBJ2-3; 8 bases agree with TRBD1. J lost 3 bases, V lost 3 bases, and 6 bases had no gene match. The germline V gene encodes CDR1 SGHRS and CDR2 YFSETQ. CDR3 length: 15 amino acids.

The chain joins TRBV5-1 to TRBJ2-5; 10 bases align to TRBD2. The CDR3 extends over 16 amino acids. Looked up from germline, CDR1 is SGHRS and CDR2 is YFSETQ. The J segment lost 7 bases and the V segment lost 4 bases, leaving 13 bases of the junction unmatched. The chain's CDR3 is CASSLRTSGGGGTQYF. DNA for the CDR3: TGCGCCAGCAGCCTTAGGACTAGCGGCGGTGGGGGGACCCAGTACTTC.

This chain links TRBV13 with TRBJ2-5; 10 nucleotides agree with TRBD1. V lost 3 bases, J lost 1 base, and 8 bases stayed unmatched. CDR1 is PRHDT, CDR2 FYEKMQ, per germline (reference sequence). The CDR3 spans 17 residues. The CDR3 bases are TGTGCCAGCAGCTTGAGGGGACAGGGGTATACCCAAGAGACCCAGTACTTC. Translating gives CASSLRGQGYTQETQYF. The full variable domain, rest sourced from reference TRBV13 and TRBJ2-5, is AAGVIQSPRHLIKEKRETATLKCYPIPRHDTVYWYQQGPGQDPQFLISFYEKMQSDKGSIPDRFSAQQFSDYHSELNMSSLELGDSALYFCASSLRGQGYTQETQYFGPGTRLLVL.

The chain joins TRBV7-2 to TRBJ1-5, with D perhaps matching TRBD1 (5 bases). CDR3 size: 19 residues. CDR1 is SGHTA and CDR2 is FQGNSA in the germline V gene. V lost 7 bases to trimming and J lost 0 bases, with 25 bases between them. CDR3 residues: CASTYRDRFLGYSNQPQHF. CDR3 bases: TGTGCCAGCACCTACCGGGACCGCTTTCTGGGCTATAGCAATCAGCCCCAGCATTTT.

The rearrangement links TRBV5-5 to TRBJ2-3; D ambiguous. Germline-derived CDR1 and CDR2 are SGHKS and YYEKEE (reference sequence). The CDR3 contains 13 residues. Trimming stripped 2 bases from V and 1 base from J, with 5 bases between. CDR3 loop: CASSFPRTDTQYF. The CDR3 DNA is TGTGCCAGCAGCTTTCCTCGCACAGATACGCAGTATTTT.

This clone was counted a single time. The chain employs TRBV5-6 and TRBJ1-5; D uncertain. The CDR3 totals 15 residues. In germline, CDR1 is SGHDT, CDR2 YYEEEE. V was clipped by 0 bases and J by 3 bases, with 10 bases between them. The CDR3 DNA follows: TGTGCCAGCAGCTTGGGGTTCGGAATCAATCAGCCCCAGCATTTT. Its translation: CASSLGFGINQPQHF. The variable domain in full, completed from reference TRBV5-6 and TRBJ1-5, reads DAGVTQSPTHLIKTRGQQVTLRCSPKSGHDTVSWYQQALGQGPQFIFQYYEEEERQRGNFPDRFSGHQFPNYSSELNVNALLLGDSALYLCASSLGFGINQPQHFGDGTRLSIL.

This clone was detected once. The chain links TRBV18 to TRBJ1-1; 7 bases are shared with TRBD1. The V gene's germline CDR1 is KGHSH and CDR2 LQKENI. The CDR3 is 14 residues long. The trim removed 8 bases at V and 9 bases at J, leaving 15 bases unmatched. The chain's CDR3 is CASLFQGEVFKAFF. The CDR3, as DNA: TGTGCCAGCCTTTTCCAGGGGGAGGTTTTCAAAGCTTTCTTT.

CDR3 DNA: TGTGCCGGCCGGGACTCCTCCAGACCAGGGCAGTTCTTC. Its translation: CAGRDSSRPGQFF. The chain recombines TRBV6-1 with TRBJ2-1, with a tentative D call TRBD2 (6 bases). The CDR3 loop spans 13 amino acids. V lost 11 bases to trimming and J lost 12 bases, with 23 bases between them. Germline CDR1 is MNHNS and CDR2 is SASEGT.

This chain uses TRBV30 with TRBJ2-7; D may be TRBD2 (6 bases). Trimming took off 0 bases at V and 3 bases at J, with 18 bases between the two ends. The CDR3 loop spans 16 amino acids. Germline assignment: CDR1 GTSNPN and CDR2 SVGIG (reference sequence). Here the CDR3 DNA reads TGTGCCTGGAGTGTACTGGCTAGTGGGGAGGTCTACGAGCAGTACTTC. Protein sequence: CAWSVLASGEVYEQYF.

The chain's CDR3 is CASRSTSGRDTQYF. CDR3 DNA: TGTGCCAGCAGGTCGACTAGCGGGAGAGATACGCAGTATTTT. This chain uses TRBV6-5 with TRBJ2-3; 12 bases agree with TRBD2. J lost 5 bases, V lost 6 bases, and 3 bases had no gene match. Per germline, CDR1 MNHEY and CDR2 SVGAGI. The length of the CDR3 is 14 residues.

DNA for the CDR3: TGTGCCATCAGTGAGTCGACCAGGGTAGGTGCTTTCTTT. Translating it yields CAISESTRVGAFF. This chain links TRBV10-3 with TRBJ1-1, with D possibly being TRBD1 (5 bases). CDR1 is ENHRY, CDR2 SYGVKD, per germline. The CDR3 is 13 amino acids. The V gene lost 0 bases and the J gene lost 11 bases, with 13 bases spanning the gap.

The CDR3 DNA reads as TGTGCCAGCAGCGGAGGAGGCGCTACGTTAAATGAGCAGTTCTTC. Its translation is CASSGGGATLNEQFF. This chain uses TRBV6-5 with TRBJ2-1, with D possibly matching TRBD2 (5 bases). Germline values: CDR1 MNHEY, CDR2 SVGAGI. Trimming removed 6 bases from V and 7 bases from J, with 19 bases in between. The CDR3 has 15 amino acids.

The gene calls are TRBV19 and TRBJ1-2, with a possible D match to TRBD1 (5 bases). The germline V gene has CDR1 LNHDA and CDR2 SQIVND (reference sequence). The germline V and J ends were trimmed by 3 bases and 7 bases, with 27 bases remaining between them. CDR3 size: 18 residues. The CDR3 sequence: CASSMLGTPGGTSRGYTF. CDR3 in DNA: TGTGCCAGTAGTATGCTTGGGACGCCGGGGGGAACAAGTCGTGGCTACACCTTC.

Only one count was recorded for this clone. The rearrangement links TRBV7-9 to TRBJ2-5; D is unresolved. Trimming removed 1 base from V and 2 bases from J, with 2 bases in between. The CDR3 contains 12 residues. Germline-derived CDR1 and CDR2 are SEHNR and FQNEAQ (reference sequence). CDR3 protein: CASSLGQETQYF. In DNA form, the CDR3 reads TGTGCCAGCAGCTTAGGACAAGAGACCCAGTACTTC.

This chain connects TRBV10-1 to TRBJ2-5, with 11 nucleotides matching TRBD2. This CDR3 comprises 15 residues. The V gene's germline CDR1 is WNHNN and CDR2 SYGVQD (reference sequence). After removal of 3 bases from V and 5 bases from J, the junction contained 5 bases not matched to a gene. CDR3: CASSDNSGGAETQYF. CDR3 nucleotide sequence: TGCGCCAGCAGTGATAATAGCGGGGGGGCCGAGACCCAGTACTTC.

The rearrangement links TRBV7-9 to TRBJ1-2; D is possibly TRBD1 (5 bases). Trimming took off 5 bases at V and 0 bases at J, with 16 bases between the two ends. CDR3 length equals 16 residues. Germline V CDR1 and CDR2: SEHNR, FQNEAQ (reference sequence). The CDR3 DNA reads TGTGCCAGCAGCCGCGGGACGGGGAGGACTAACTATGGCTACACCTTC. It codes for CASSRGTGRTNYGYTF. Full variable domain (remainder filled in from reference TRBV7-9 and TRBJ1-2): DTGVSQNPRHKITKRGQNVTFRCDPISEHNRLYWYRQTLGQGPEFLTYFQNEAQLEKSRLLSDRFSAERPKGSFSTLEIQRTEQGDSAMYLCASSRGTGRTNYGYTFGSGTRLTVV.

V usage is TRBV7-2 and J usage is TRBJ1-5, with D perhaps TRBD1 (6 bases). The germline V gene has CDR1 SGHTA and CDR2 FQGNSA. V was trimmed by 2 bases and J by 3 bases, leaving 11 bases between them. This CDR3 spans 15 amino acids. The CDR3 reads CASSLMRGANQPQHF. The CDR3 coding sequence is TGTGCCAGCAGCTTAATGAGGGGGGCCAATCAGCCCCAGCATTTT.

The CDR3 coding sequence is TGTGCCAGCAGTGATCTCGGCAGGGGGCGAGTCGGCACCATATATTTT. Protein: CASSDLGRGRVGTIYF. V usage is TRBV25-1 and J usage is TRBJ1-3, with 8 bases identical to TRBD1. CDR1 MGHDK and CDR2 SYGVNS come from the germline V gene. V lost 3 bases to trimming and J lost 9 bases; unmatched junction nucleotides: 13. This CDR3 has 16 amino acids.

As DNA, the CDR3 is TGTGCCAGTAGTATTCGTCGGGGATTGGAGACCCAGTACTTC. Protein sequence: CASSIRRGLETQYF. The V gene is TRBV19, the J gene TRBJ2-5; perhaps TRBD2 as D (5 bases). Germline CDR1 LNHDA, CDR2 SQIVND (reference sequence). Deletions cut 3 bases from V and 5 bases from J, with 13 bases between. The CDR3 covers 14 residues.

The rearrangement joins TRBV11-2 to TRBJ2-7; D may correspond to TRBD1 or TRBD2 (6 bases each). Per the germline V gene, CDR1 is SGHAT and CDR2 is FQNNGV. Trimming cost V 3 bases and J 4 bases, with 13 bases left between them. The CDR3 sequence is 14 residues long. CDR3 DNA: TGTGCCAGCAGCTTCACCGGGGGCTCTTACGAGCAGTACTTC. Its translation is CASSFTGGSYEQYF.

This chain connects TRBV4-1 to TRBJ2-7; TRBD2 agrees at 7 bases. The V gene's germline CDR1 is MGHRA and CDR2 YSYEKL. Losses at the gene ends were 1 base for V and 1 base for J; bases not matched to a gene: 4. The length of the CDR3 is 15 residues. DNA of the CDR3: TGCGCCAGCAGCCAAGGGCTAGCGGCATCCTACGAGCAGTACTTC. Protein sequence: CASSQGLAASYEQYF.